What follows are 6 T cell receptor beta chains derived from one specimen sequenced in a study of cytomegalovirus exposure and HLA in healthy donors. Primers included in the PCR were 60 Vbeta and 13 Jbeta primers. The protocol was immunoSEQ multiplex PCR, while the TCRdb copy is restricted to in-frame clones and leaves out a portion. The sample has 90,000 to 120,000 clones, roughly three fifths seen once; the top ten hold approximately 3.9%. Sequencing input: PBMCs. These receptor sequences come from a young man in good health and CMV-seropositive.

This chain uses TRBV5-4 with TRBJ1-2; perhaps TRBD1 as D (5 bases). This CDR3 is 14 amino acids long. Germline V lookup: CDR1 SGHNT, CDR2 YYREEE (reference sequence). V was trimmed by 3 bases and J by 2 bases, leaving 11 bases between them. The CDR3 nucleotides are TGTGCCAGCAGCTCCGTTTCAGGGAACTATGGCTACACCTTC. Its protein product is CASSSVSGNYGYTF.

A note on this clone: The same CDR3 can be traced to other DNA sequences in this sample. The chain recombines TRBV7-2 with TRBJ2-7; D remains ambiguous. Germline V CDR1 and CDR2: SGHTA, FQGNSA. The ends were cut back, 5 bases at V and 3 bases at J, with 8 bases in the middle. The CDR3 spans 12 residues. The CDR3 DNA reads TGTGCCAGCAGCCTCGGTTTCTACGAGCAGTACTTC. This translates into CASSLGFYEQYF.

The chain is built from TRBV4-1 and TRBJ2-5; 7 positions match TRBD2. V lost 4 bases, J lost 5 bases, and 7 bases stayed unmatched. The CDR3 length is 14 residues. Germline assignment: CDR1 MGHRA and CDR2 YSYEKL. The CDR3 reads CASSLRTSAETQYF. The CDR3 DNA sequence: TGCGCCAGCAGCCTGAGAACTAGCGCCGAGACCCAGTACTTC.

This chain joins TRBV13 and TRBJ2-3; 9 bases match TRBD1. CDR3 length: 17 residues. Germline V CDR1 and CDR2: PRHDT, FYEKMQ (reference sequence). The V and J ends lost 4 bases and 5 bases, in that order; junction bases with no gene match: 13. DNA of the CDR3: TGTGCCAGCAGCTCCAACAACCGGACAGGGGATGGAGATACGCAGTATTTT. Its translation is CASSSNNRTGDGDTQYF. Drawing the rest from reference TRBV13 and TRBJ2-3, the complete variable domain is AAGVIQSPRHLIKEKRETATLKCYPIPRHDTVYWYQQGPGQDPQFLISFYEKMQSDKGSIPDRFSAQQFSDYHSELNMSSLELGDSALYFCASSSNNRTGDGDTQYFGPGTRLTVL.

The rearrangement uses TRBV7-6 and TRBJ2-1; TRBD1 agrees at 8 bases. CDR1 and CDR2 (germline): SGHVS, FNYEAQ. There are 15 residues in the CDR3. V shed 1 base and J 8 bases; nucleotides not matched to a gene: 7. The CDR3 is CASSLGRTGFDEQFF. In DNA, the CDR3 is TGTGCCAGCAGCTTAGGAAGGACAGGGTTCGATGAGCAGTTCTTC.

V and J are TRBV5-8 and TRBJ2-4; no clear D gene. This CDR3 contains 11 residues. Germline values: CDR1 SGHTS, CDR2 YDEGEE. Between the trimmed V and J ends, which lost 4 bases and 12 bases, there was a span of 11 bases. CDR3: CASSPRGDQYF. In nucleotides, the CDR3 is TGTGCCAGCAGCCCTAGAGGTGATCAGTACTTC.